One sample yielded the 4 T cell receptor beta chains listed below, sequenced in a study of T cell changes during pregnancy in multiple sclerosis. The data were produced by immunoSEQ multiplex PCR, yet TCRdb's version contains in-frame clones alone and is incomplete. This sample yields tens of thousands of clones, of which roughly 92% are seen a single time; roughly 2% belongs to the top ten. The sequencing here drew on peripheral blood, taken in the third trimester of pregnancy. These receptors originate from a female donor in good health, enrolled as a control in a pregnancy study.

The chain links TRBV7-9 to TRBJ2-3; TRBD2 agrees at 11 bases. CDR1 and CDR2 (germline): SEHNR, FQNEAQ (reference sequence). The CDR3 is 18 amino acids. The V segment lost 5 bases and the J segment 0 bases; nucleotides outside the gene matches: 10. The CDR3: CASSPTSGGETSTDTQYF. The CDR3 nucleotides read TGTGCCAGCAGCCCAACTAGCGGGGGAGAAACTAGCACAGATACGCAGTATTTT.

The chain couples TRBV15 to TRBJ2-1; D is perhaps TRBD1 (6 bases). CDR3 length: 13 residues. V gave up 3 bases and J gave up 5 bases, with 8 bases separating them. The germline gives CDR1 LNHNV, CDR2 YYDKDF (reference sequence). CDR3 residues: CATSSRGHNEQFF. The CDR3 DNA is TGTGCCACCAGCAGCAGGGGACACAATGAGCAGTTCTTC.

This clone was detected only once. V is TRBV7-3 and J is TRBJ2-2; TRBD2 aligns across 9 bases. The CDR3 has 14 amino acids. With 3 bases clipped from V and 6 bases from J, the junction kept 2 bases outside the gene matches. Per the germline V gene, CDR1 is SGHTA and CDR2 is FQGTGA. The chain's CDR3 is CASSFSSGAGELFF. CDR3 sequence (DNA): TGTGCCAGCAGCTTTTCTAGCGGGGCCGGGGAGCTGTTTTTT.

The chain recombines TRBV7-3 with TRBJ2-1; D ambiguous. The CDR3 length is 13 residues. The germline V gene has CDR1 SGHTA and CDR2 FQGTGA. The ends were cut back, 1 base at V and 12 bases at J, with 13 bases in the middle. In DNA form, the CDR3 reads TGTGCCAGCAGCTTAAGTCAAGACAAGAGGCAGTTCTTC. It is translated as CASSLSQDKRQFF.